These 16 T cell receptor beta chains share one sample of origin, sequenced in a study of blood T cell repertoires in COVID-19. Some clones are missing from TCRdb's copy, which holds only in-frame ones; the method was immunoSEQ multiplex PCR. The sample shows 390,000 or so clones, 80% to 85% of them seen only once. Sequenced: PBMCs or T cells enriched from blood (not recorded which). The source is a woman between 50 and 59 years old who had recovered from COVID-19.

The chain employs TRBV3-1 (or the pseudogene TRBV3-2) and TRBJ1-3; the match to TRBD1 covers 10 bases. V trimming: 1 base; J trimming: 4 bases; junction bases outside the gene matches: 4. The germline CDR1 and CDR2 sequences are LGHDT and YNNKEL (reference sequence). The CDR3 spans 16 residues. The CDR3 loop reads CASSQGQGAWGNTIYF. The CDR3 bases are TGTGCCAGCAGCCAAGGACAGGGGGCATGGGGAAACACCATATATTTT.

This chain connects TRBV5-1 to TRBJ2-6; 12 bases map to TRBD1. The CDR3 sequence is 18 residues long. Germline trimming cut 4 bases from V and 3 bases from J; bases unmatched to any gene: 8. Per the germline V gene, CDR1 is SGHRS and CDR2 is YFSETQ. The CDR3 region has the DNA TGCGCCAGCAGCGTCGGGACAGGGGGCGTGCATGGGGCCAACGTCCTGACTTTC. Its protein product is CASSVGTGGVHGANVLTF.

This clone was detected a few times. The J gene is TRBJ1-2, the V gene TRBV30; D gene unclear. Germline assignment: CDR1 GTSNPN and CDR2 SVGIG (reference sequence). The CDR3 covers 16 residues. V lost 2 bases to trimming and J lost 0 bases, with 16 bases between them. CDR3 nucleotides: TGTGCCTGGAGTCCCCGCCCCGGGTACTCTAACTATGGCTACACCTTC. Amino acids: CAWSPRPGYSNYGYTF. Combining the CDR3 with reference TRBV30 and TRBJ1-2 gives the whole variable domain SQTIHQWPATLVQPVGSPLSLECTVEGTSNPNLYWYRQAAGRGLQLLFYSVGIGQISSEVPQNLSASRPQDRQFILSSKKLLLSDSGFYLCAWSPRPGYSNYGYTFGSGTRLTVV.

The rearrangement joins TRBV6-5 to TRBJ1-3; D is unresolved. The CDR3 totals 15 residues. The V end was cut by 0 bases, the J end by 0 bases, with 6 bases between. Germline V gene sequence: CDR1 MNHEY, CDR2 SVGAGI. The CDR3 nucleotides are TGTGCCAGCAGTTACTCCCCAGACTCTGGAAACACCATATATTTT. Amino acids: CASSYSPDSGNTIYF.

The chain uses TRBV6-5 and TRBJ2-7; 7 nucleotides align to TRBD1. V shed 7 bases and J 1 base; nucleotides not matched to a gene: 4. The germline gives CDR1 MNHEY, CDR2 SVGAGI. The CDR3 loop spans 13 amino acids. The CDR3 bases are TGTGCCAGCAAGAGGGACAGATCCTACGAGCAGTACTTC. Translated: CASKRDRSYEQYF.

The chain couples TRBV19 to TRBJ1-4; D call uncertain. The CDR3 length is 15 residues. The germline CDR1 and CDR2 sequences are LNHDA and SQIVND (reference sequence). Between the trimmed V and J ends, which lost 3 bases and 7 bases, there was a span of 15 bases. This CDR3 is CASSIGGSRVEKLFF. CDR3 in DNA: TGTGCCAGTAGTATCGGCGGTTCCCGGGTTGAAAAACTGTTTTTT.

This clone has more than one count but fewer than ten. This chain uses TRBV7-9 with TRBJ2-3; TRBD1 is a possible D gene (6 bases). Trimming pared 4 bases from V and 3 bases from J, leaving 11 bases between. Germline V gene data show CDR1 as SEHNR and CDR2 as FQNEAQ (reference sequence). This CDR3 has 14 amino acids. The CDR3 protein is CASSSRGATDTQYF. CDR3 bases: TGTGCCAGCAGCTCCAGGGGCGCGACAGATACGCAGTATTTT.

V usage is TRBV7-3 and J usage is TRBJ1-6; D is ambiguous. V lost 1 base, J lost 9 bases, and 7 bases lay in between. Germline CDR1 SGHTA, CDR2 FQGTGA. The CDR3 extends over 13 amino acids. The CDR3 protein is CASSLSNSSPLHF. CDR3 DNA: TGTGCCAGCAGCTTAAGCAACTCTTCACCCCTCCACTTT.

V usage is TRBV11-3 and J usage is TRBJ2-3; weak D call: TRBD1 (6 bases). The CDR3 extends over 15 amino acids. Germline CDR1 reads SGHNT; CDR2 reads YENEEA. Trimming pared 5 bases from V and 1 base from J, leaving 13 bases between. The CDR3 here is CASSPRDTGTDTQYF. Here the CDR3 DNA reads TGTGCCAGCAGCCCCCGGGACACTGGCACAGATACGCAGTATTTT. Supplemented by reference TRBV11-3 and TRBJ2-3, the full variable domain reads EAGVVQSPRYKIIEKKQPVAFWCNPISGHNTLYWYLQNLGQGPELLIRYENEEAVDDSQLPKDRFSAERLKGVDSTLKIQPAELGDSAVYLCASSPRDTGTDTQYFGPGTRLTVL.

This clone was seen many times. The rearrangement links TRBV30 to TRBJ2-1; tentatively, D is TRBD1 (5 bases). The CDR3 runs 15 residues. V lost 4 bases and J 0 bases, leaving 13 bases between the germline ends. CDR1 and CDR2 from the germline V gene are GTSNPN and SVGIG (reference sequence). The CDR3 reads CAWTPGWSSYNEQFF. The CDR3 DNA follows: TGTGCCTGGACCCCAGGGTGGAGCTCCTACAATGAGCAGTTCTTC. Filled out from reference TRBV30 and TRBJ2-1, the complete variable domain reads SQTIHQWPATLVQPVGSPLSLECTVEGTSNPNLYWYRQAAGRGLQLLFYSVGIGQISSEVPQNLSASRPQDRQFILSSKKLLLSDSGFYLCAWTPGWSSYNEQFFGPGTRLTVL.

A single count supports this clone. This sequence joins TRBV6-2 or TRBV6-3 and TRBJ2-3; 8 nucleotides line up with TRBD1. J was trimmed by 4 bases and V by 5 bases; bases with no gene match: 5. Germline V gives CDR1 MNHEY, CDR2 SVGEGT. This CDR3 spans 14 amino acids. CDR3 nucleotides: TGTGCCAGCAGTCTGCAGACAGGGGCAGATACGCAGTATTTT. Translated, it gives CASSLQTGADTQYF.

This chain links TRBV30 with TRBJ2-7; the match to TRBD1 covers 8 bases. Germline V gene lookup returns CDR1 GTSNPN and CDR2 SVGIG (reference sequence). The V segment lost 1 base and the J segment 6 bases; nucleotides outside the gene matches: 2. This CDR3 contains 12 residues. This CDR3 reads CAWSAQGAEQYF. For the CDR3, the DNA is TGTGCCTGGAGTGCCCAGGGGGCCGAGCAGTACTTC.

The gene calls are TRBV19 and TRBJ2-3; 8 bases match TRBD1. Trimming removed 6 bases from V and 2 bases from J; junction bases left unmatched: 4. The CDR3 runs to 14 residues. CDR1 is LNHDA, CDR2 SQIVND, per germline (reference sequence). CDR3 protein: CASSDRGNTDTQYF. Here the CDR3 DNA reads TGTGCCAGTAGCGACAGGGGAAACACAGATACGCAGTATTTT.

The J gene is TRBJ1-3, the V gene TRBV28; the match to TRBD1 covers 9 bases. The CDR3 consists of 15 residues. From germline, CDR1 is MDHEN and CDR2 SYDVKM. V trimming: 5 bases; J trimming: 4 bases; junction bases outside the gene matches: 6. The CDR3 is CASSPQQGAGNTIYF. CDR3 DNA: TGTGCCAGCAGTCCACAACAGGGGGCAGGAAACACCATATATTTT.

The chain is built from TRBV30 and TRBJ2-5, with 12 bases that match TRBD1. CDR3 length: 15 amino acids. Per the germline V gene, CDR1 is GTSNPN and CDR2 is SVGIG (reference sequence). V trimming: 6 bases; J trimming: 4 bases; junction bases outside the gene matches: 9. The CDR3 DNA reads as TGTGCCTGCAATGTCGGGACAGGGGGCCGAGAGACCCAGTACTTC. Translation gives CACNVGTGGRETQYF.

The chain's CDR3 is CASTGGTVTGEQYF. The CDR3 region has the DNA TGTGCCAGCACCGGAGGGACCGTTACTGGCGAGCAGTACTTC. V and J are TRBV2 and TRBJ2-7; perhaps TRBD2 as D (6 bases). Between the trimmed V and J ends, which lost 7 bases and 6 bases, there was a span of 19 bases. This CDR3 comprises 14 residues. Germline V gene data show CDR1 as SNHLY and CDR2 as FYNNEI.